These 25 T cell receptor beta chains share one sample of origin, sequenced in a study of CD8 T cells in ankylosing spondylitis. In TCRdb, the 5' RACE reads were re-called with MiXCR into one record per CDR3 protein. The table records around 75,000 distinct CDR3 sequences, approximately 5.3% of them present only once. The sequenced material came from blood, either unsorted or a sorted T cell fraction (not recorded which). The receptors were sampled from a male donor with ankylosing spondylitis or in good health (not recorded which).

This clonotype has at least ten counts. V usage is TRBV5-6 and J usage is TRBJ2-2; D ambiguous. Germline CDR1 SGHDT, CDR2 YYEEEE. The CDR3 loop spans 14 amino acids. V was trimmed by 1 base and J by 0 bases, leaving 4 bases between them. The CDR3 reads CASSLTPNTGELFF. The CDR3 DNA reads TGTGCCAGCAGCTTGACTCCGAACACCGGGGAGCTGTTTTTT.

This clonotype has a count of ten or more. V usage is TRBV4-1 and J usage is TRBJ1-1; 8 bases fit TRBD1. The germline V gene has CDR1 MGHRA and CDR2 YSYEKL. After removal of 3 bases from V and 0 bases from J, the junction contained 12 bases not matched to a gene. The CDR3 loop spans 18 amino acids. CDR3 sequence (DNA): TGCGCCAGCAGCCAGACAGCCTCCGGGACAGGAATGAACACTGAAGCTTTCTTT. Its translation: CASSQTASGTGMNTEAFF.

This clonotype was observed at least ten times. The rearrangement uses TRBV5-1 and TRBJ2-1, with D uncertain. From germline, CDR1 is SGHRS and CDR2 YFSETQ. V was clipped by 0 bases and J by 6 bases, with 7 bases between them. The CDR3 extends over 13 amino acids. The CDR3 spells CASSLVSGNEQFF. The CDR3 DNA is TGCGCCAGCAGCTTGGTTTCAGGCAATGAGCAGTTCTTC.

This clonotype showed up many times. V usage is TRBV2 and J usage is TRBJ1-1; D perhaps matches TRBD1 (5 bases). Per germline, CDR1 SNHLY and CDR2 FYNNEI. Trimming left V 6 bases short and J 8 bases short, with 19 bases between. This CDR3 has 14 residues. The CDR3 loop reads CASSAGPPGGEAFF. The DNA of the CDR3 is TGTGCCAGCAGCGCGGGACCCCCGGGAGGAGAAGCTTTCTTT.

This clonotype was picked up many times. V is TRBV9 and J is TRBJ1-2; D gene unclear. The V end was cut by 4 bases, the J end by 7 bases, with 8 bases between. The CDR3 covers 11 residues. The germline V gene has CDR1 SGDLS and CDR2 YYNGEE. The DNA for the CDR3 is TGTGCCAGCAGCTACGAGGGTGGCTACACCTTC. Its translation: CASSYEGGYTF.

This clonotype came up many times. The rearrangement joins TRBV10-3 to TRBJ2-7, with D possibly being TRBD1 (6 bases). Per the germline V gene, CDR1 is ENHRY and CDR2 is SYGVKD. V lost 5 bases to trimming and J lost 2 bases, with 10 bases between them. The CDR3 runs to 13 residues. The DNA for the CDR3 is TGTGCCATCAGTCAGGGGCTGGCCTACGAGCAGTACTTC. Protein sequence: CAISQGLAYEQYF.

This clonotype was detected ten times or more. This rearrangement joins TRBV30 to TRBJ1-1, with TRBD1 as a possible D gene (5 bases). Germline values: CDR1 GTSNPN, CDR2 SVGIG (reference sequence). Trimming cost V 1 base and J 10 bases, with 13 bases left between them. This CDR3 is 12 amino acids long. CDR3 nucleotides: TGTGCCTGGAGTGATCAAGGGGTTGGAGCTTTCTTT. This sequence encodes CAWSDQGVGAFF. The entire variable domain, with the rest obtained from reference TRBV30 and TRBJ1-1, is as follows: SQTIHQWPATLVQPVGSPLSLECTVEGTSNPNLYWYRQAAGRGLQLLFYSVGIGQISSEVPQNLSASRPQDRQFILSSKKLLLSDSGFYLCAWSDQGVGAFFGQGTRLTVV.

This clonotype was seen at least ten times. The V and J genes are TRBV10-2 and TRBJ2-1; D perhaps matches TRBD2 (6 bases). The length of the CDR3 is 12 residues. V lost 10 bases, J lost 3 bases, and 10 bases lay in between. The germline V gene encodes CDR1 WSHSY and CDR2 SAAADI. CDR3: CATATSYNEQFF. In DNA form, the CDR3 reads TGCGCCACCGCGACTAGCTACAATGAGCAGTTCTTC.

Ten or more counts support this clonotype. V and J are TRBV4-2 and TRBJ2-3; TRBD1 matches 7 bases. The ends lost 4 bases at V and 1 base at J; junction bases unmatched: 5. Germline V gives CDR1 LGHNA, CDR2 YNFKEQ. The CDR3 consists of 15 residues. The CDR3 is CASSLFGQGTDTQYF. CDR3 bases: TGTGCCAGCAGCCTTTTCGGACAGGGCACAGATACGCAGTATTTT.

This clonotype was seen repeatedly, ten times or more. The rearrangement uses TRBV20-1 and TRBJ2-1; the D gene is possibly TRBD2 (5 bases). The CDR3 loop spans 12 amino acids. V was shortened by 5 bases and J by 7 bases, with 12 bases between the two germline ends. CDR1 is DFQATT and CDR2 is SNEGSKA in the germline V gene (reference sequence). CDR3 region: CSALTRVNEQFF. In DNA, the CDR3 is TGCAGTGCTCTCACGCGGGTGAATGAGCAGTTCTTC.

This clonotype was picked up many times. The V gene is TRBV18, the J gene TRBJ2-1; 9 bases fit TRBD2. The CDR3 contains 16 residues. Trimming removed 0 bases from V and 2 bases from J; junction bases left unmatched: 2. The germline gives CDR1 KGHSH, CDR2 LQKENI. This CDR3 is CASSPPGGGAYNEQFF. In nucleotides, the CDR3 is TGTGCCAGCTCACCACCGGGCGGGGGGGCCTACAATGAGCAGTTCTTC. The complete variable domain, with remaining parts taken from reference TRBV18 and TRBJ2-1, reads NAGVMQNPRHLVRRRGQEARLRCSPMKGHSHVYWYRQLPEEGLKFMVYLQKENIIDESGMPKERFSAEFPKEGPSILRIQQVVRGDSAAYFCASSPPGGGAYNEQFFGPGTRLTVL.

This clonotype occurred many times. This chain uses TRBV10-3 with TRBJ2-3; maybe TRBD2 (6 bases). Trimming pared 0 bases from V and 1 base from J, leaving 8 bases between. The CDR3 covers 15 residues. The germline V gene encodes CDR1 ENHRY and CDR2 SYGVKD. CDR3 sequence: CAISESERGTDTQYF. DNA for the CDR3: TGTGCCATCAGTGAGTCTGAGCGGGGCACAGATACGCAGTATTTT.

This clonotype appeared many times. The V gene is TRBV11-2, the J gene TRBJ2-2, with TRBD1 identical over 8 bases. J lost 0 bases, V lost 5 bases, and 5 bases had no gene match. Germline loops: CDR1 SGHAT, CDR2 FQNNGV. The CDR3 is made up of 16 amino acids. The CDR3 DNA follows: TGTGCCAGCAGCCGCCGACAGGGGACGAACACCGGGGAGCTGTTTTTT. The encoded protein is CASSRRQGTNTGELFF.

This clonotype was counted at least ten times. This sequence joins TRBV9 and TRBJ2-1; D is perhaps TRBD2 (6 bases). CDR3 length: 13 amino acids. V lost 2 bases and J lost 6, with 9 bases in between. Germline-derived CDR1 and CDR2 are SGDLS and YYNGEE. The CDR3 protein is CASSVGTANEQFF. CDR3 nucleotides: TGTGCCAGCAGCGTGGGGACTGCCAATGAGCAGTTCTTC.

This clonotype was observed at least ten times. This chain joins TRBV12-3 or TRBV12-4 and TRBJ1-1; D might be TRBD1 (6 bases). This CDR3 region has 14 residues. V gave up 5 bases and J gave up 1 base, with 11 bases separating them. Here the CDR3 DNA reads TGTGCCAGCAGTGTGGGACATTCGAACACTGAAGCTTTCTTT. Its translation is CASSVGHSNTEAFF.

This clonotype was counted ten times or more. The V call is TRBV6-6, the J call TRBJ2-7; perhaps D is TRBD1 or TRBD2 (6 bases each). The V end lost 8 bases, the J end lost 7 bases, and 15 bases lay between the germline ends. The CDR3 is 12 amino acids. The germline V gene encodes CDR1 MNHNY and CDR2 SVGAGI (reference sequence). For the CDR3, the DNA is TGTGCCAGCGGACAGACCGGAGGGGAGCAGTACTTC. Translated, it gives CASGQTGGEQYF.

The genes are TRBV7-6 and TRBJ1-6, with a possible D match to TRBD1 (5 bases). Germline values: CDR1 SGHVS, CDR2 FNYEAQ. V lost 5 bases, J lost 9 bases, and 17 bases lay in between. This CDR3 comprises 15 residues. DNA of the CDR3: TGTGCCAGCAGCGTCCAGCGGTTAGGGGTTTCACCCCTCCACTTT. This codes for CASSVQRLGVSPLHF.

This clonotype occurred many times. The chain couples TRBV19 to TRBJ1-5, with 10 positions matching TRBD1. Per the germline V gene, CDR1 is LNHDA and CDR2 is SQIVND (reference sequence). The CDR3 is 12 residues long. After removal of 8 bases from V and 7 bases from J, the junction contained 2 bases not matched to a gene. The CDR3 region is CASGQGDQPQHF. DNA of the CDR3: TGTGCCAGTGGACAGGGGGACCAGCCCCAGCATTTT.

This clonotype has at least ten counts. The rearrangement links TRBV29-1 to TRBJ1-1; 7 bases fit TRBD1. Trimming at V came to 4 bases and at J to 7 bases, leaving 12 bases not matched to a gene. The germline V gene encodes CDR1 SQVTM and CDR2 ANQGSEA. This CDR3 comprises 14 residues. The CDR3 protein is CSVVLKTGYVEAFF. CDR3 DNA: TGCAGCGTTGTCCTCAAGACAGGGTATGTTGAAGCTTTCTTT.

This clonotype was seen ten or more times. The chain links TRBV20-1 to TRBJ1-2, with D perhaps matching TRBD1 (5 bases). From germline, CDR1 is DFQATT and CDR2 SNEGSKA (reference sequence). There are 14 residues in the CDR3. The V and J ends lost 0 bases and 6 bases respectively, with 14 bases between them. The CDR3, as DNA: TGCAGTGCTAGAGATCGACGGAGGGGAAATGGCTACACCTTC. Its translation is CSARDRRRGNGYTF.

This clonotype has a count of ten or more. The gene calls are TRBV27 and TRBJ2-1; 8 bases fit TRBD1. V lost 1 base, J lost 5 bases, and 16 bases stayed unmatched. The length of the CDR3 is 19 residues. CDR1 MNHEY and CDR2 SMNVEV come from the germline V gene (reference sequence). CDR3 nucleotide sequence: TGTGCCAGCAGTTTATTTGTCAGGGGGCTTCATTTTACAGACAATGAGCAGTTCTTC. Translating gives CASSLFVRGLHFTDNEQFF.

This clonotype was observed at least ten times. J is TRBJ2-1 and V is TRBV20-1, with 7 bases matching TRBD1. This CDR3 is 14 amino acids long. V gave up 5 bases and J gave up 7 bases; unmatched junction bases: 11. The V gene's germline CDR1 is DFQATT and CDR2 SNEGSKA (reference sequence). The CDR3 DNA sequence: TGCAGTGCTGCCCGGGACAGTACTGTGAATGAGCAGTTCTTC. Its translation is CSAARDSTVNEQFF.

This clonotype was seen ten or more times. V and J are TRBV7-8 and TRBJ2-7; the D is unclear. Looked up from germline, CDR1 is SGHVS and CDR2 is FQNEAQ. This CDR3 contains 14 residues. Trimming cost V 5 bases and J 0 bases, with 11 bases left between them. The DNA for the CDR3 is TGTGCCAGCAGCGGAAGAACGACCTCCTACGAGCAGTACTTC. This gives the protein CASSGRTTSYEQYF.

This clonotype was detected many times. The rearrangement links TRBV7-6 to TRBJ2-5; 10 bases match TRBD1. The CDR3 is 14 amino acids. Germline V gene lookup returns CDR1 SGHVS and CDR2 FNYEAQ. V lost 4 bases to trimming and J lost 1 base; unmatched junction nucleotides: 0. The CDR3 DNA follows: TGTGCCAGCAGCTGGACAGGGGGCCAAGAGACCCAGTACTTC. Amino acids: CASSWTGGQETQYF.

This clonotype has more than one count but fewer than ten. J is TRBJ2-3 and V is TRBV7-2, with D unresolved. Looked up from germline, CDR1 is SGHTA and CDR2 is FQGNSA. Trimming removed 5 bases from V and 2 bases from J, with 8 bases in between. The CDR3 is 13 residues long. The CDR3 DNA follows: TGTGCCAGCAGCCAAGACGCCACAGATACGCAGTATTTT. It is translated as CASSQDATDTQYF.